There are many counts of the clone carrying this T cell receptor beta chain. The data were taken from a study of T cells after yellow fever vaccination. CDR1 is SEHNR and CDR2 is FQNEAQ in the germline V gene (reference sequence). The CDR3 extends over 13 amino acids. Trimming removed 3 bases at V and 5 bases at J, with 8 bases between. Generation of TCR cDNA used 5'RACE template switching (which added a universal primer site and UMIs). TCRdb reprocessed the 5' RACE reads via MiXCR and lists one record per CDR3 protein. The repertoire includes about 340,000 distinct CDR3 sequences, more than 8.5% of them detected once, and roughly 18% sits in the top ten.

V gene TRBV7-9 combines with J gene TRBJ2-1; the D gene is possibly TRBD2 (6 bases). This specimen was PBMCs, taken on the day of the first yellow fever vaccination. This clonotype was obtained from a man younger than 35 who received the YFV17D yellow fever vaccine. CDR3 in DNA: TGTGCCAGCAGCTTCCGGGAGAACAATGAGCAGTTCTTC. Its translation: CASSFRENNEQFF.